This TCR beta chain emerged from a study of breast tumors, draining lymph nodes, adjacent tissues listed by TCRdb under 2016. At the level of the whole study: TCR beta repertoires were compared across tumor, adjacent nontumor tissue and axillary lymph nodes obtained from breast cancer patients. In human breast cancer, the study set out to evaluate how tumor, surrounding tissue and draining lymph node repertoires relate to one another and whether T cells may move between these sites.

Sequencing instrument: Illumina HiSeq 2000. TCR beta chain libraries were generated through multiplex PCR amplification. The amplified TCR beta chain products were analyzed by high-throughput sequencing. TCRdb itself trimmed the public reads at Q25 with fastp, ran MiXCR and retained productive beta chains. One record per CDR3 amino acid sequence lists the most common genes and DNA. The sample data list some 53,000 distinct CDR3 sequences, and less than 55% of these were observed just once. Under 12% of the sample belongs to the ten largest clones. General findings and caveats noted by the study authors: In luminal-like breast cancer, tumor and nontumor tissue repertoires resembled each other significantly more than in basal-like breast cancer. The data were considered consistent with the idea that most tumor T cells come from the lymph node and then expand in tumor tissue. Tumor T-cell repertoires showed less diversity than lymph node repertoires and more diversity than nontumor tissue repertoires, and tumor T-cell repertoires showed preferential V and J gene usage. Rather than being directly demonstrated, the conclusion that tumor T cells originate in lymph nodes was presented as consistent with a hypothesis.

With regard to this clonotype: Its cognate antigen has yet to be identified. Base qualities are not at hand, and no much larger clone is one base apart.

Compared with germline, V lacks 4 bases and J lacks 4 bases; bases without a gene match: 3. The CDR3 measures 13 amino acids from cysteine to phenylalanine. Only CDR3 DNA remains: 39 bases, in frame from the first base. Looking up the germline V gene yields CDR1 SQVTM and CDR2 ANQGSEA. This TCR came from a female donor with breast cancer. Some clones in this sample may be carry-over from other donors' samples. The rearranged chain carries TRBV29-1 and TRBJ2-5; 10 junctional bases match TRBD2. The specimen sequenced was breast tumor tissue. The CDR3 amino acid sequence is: CSVGGLASETQYF. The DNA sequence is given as TGCAGCGTTGGGGGACTAGCGTCAGAGACCCAGTACTTC.